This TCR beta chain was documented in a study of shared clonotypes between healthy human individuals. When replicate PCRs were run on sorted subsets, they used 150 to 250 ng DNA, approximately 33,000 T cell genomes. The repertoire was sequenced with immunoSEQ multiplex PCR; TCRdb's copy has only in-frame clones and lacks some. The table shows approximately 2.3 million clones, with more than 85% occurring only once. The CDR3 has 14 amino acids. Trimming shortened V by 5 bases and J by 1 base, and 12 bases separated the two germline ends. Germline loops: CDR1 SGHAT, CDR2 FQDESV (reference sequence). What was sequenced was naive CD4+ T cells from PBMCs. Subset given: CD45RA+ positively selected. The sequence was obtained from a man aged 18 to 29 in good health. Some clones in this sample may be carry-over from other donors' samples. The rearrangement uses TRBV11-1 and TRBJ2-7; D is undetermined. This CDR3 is CASSPLAESYEQYF. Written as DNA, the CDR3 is TGTGCCAGCAGCCCATTAGCTGAATCCTACGAGCAGTACTTC.